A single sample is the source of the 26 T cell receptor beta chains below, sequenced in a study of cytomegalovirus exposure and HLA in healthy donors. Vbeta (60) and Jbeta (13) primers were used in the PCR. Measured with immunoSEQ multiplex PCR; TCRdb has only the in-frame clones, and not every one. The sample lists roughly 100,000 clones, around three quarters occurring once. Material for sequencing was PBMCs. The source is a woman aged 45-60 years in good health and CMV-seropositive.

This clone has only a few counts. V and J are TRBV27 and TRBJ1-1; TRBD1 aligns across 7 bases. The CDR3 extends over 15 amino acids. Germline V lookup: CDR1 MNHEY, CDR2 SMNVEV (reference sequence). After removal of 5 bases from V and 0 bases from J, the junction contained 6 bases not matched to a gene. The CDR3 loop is CASSPTTGLNTEAFF. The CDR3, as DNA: TGTGCCAGCAGTCCCACGACAGGGTTGAACACTGAAGCTTTCTTT.

The CDR3 DNA sequence: TGTGCCAGCAGCTATTCCTTTTATGAAGCTTTCTTT. Its protein product is CASSYSFYEAFF. The rearrangement uses TRBV28 and TRBJ1-1; no firm D call. The CDR3 is 12 amino acids. Germline assignment: CDR1 MDHEN and CDR2 SYDVKM. The V end lost 6 bases, the J end lost 7 bases, and 12 bases lay between the germline ends.

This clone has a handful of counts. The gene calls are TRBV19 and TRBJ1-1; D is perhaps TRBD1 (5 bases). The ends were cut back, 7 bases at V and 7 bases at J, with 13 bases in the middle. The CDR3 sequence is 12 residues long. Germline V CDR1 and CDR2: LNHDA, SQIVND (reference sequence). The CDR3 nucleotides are TGTGCCAGTATGGGGCACCATAGTGAAGCTTTCTTT. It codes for CASMGHHSEAFF.

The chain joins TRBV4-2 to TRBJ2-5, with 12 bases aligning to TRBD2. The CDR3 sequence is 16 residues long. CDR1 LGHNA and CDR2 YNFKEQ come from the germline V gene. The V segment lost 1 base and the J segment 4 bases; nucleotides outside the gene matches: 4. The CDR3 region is CASSQAPSGGGETQYF. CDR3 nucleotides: TGTGCCAGCAGCCAAGCGCCTAGCGGGGGGGGAGAGACCCAGTACTTC.

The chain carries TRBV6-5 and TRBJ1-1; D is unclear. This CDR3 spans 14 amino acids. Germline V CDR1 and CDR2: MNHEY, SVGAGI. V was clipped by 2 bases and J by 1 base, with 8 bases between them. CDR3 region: CASSYQVPNTEAFF. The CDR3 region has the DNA TGTGCCAGCAGTTACCAGGTGCCGAACACTGAAGCTTTCTTT.

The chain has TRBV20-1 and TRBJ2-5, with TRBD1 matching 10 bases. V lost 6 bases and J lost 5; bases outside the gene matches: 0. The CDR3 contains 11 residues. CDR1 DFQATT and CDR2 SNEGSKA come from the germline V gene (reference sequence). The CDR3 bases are TGCAGTGCGGACAGGGGGGAGACCCAGTACTTC. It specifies CSADRGETQYF.

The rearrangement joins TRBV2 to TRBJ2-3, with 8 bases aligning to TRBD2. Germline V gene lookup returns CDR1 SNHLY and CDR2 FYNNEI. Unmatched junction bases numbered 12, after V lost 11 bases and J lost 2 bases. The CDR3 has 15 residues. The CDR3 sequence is CAAGRGTRLTDTQYF. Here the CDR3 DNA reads TGTGCCGCTGGGCGGGGGACTAGACTCACAGATACGCAGTATTTT.

Here the CDR3 reads CASSQDASYEQYF. CDR3 coding DNA: TGTGCCAGCAGCCAGGATGCTTCCTACGAGCAGTACTTC. The genes are TRBV13 and TRBJ2-7; no clear D. V lost 5 bases and J lost 1, with 9 bases in between. Looked up from germline, CDR1 is PRHDT and CDR2 is FYEKMQ (reference sequence). CDR3 length: 13 residues.

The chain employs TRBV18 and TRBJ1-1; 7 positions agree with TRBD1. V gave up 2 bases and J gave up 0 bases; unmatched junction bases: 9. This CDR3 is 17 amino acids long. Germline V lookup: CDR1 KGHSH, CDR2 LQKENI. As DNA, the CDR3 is TGTGCCAGCTCACCATCTTTCGGGACAGCCTTGAACACTGAAGCTTTCTTT. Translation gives CASSPSFGTALNTEAFF.

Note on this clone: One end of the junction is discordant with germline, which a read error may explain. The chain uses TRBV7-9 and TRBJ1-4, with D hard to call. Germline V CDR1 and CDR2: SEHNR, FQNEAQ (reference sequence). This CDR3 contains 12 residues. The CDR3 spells CSSSLAGERLFF. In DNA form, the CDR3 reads TGTTCCAGCAGCTTAGCCGGAGAGAGGCTGTTTTTT.

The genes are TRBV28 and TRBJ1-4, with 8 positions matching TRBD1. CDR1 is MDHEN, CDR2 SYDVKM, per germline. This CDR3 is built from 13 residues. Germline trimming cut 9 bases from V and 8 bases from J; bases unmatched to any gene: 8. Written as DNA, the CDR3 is TGTGCCAGTACACAGGGGGATCTCGAAAAACTGTTTTTT. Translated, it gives CASTQGDLEKLFF.

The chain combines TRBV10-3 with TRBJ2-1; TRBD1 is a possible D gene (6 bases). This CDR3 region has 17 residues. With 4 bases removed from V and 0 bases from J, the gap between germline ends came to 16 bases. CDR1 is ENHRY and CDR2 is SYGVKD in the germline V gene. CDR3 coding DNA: TGTGCCATCAGTGGGACCAGGGGCCCCAGCTCCTACAATGAGCAGTTCTTC. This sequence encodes CAISGTRGPSSYNEQFF.

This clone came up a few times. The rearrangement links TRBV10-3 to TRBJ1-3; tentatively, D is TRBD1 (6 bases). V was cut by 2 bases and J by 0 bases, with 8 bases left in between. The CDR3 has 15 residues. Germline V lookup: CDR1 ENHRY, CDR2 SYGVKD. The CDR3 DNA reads TGTGCCATCAGTGAGAGGGACATCTCTGGAAACACCATATATTTT. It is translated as CAISERDISGNTIYF.

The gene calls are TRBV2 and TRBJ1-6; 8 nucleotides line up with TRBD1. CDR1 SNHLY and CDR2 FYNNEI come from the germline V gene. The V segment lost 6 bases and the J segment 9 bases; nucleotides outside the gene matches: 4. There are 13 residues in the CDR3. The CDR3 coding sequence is TGTGCCAGCAGGGACAGGGCCGGTTCACCCCTCCACTTT. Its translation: CASRDRAGSPLHF. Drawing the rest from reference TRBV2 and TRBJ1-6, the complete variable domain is EPEVTQTPSHQVTQMGQEVILRCVPISNHLYFYWYRQILGQKVEFLVSFYNNEISEKSEIFDDQFSVERPDGSNFTLKIRSTKLEDSAMYFCASRDRAGSPLHFGNGTRLTVT.

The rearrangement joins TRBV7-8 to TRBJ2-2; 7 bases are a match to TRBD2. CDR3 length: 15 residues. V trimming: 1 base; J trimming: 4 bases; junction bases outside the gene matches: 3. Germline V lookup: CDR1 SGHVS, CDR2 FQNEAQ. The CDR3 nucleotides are TGTGCCAGCAGCTTAGTGGGGGGGTTCACCGGGGAGCTGTTTTTT. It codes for CASSLVGGFTGELFF.

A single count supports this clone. CDR3 in amino acids: CASSLFSTGLYEQYF. The CDR3 DNA reads TGCGCCAGCAGCCTATTCTCCACAGGGCTCTACGAGCAGTACTTC. V is TRBV4-1 and J is TRBJ2-7; tentatively, D is TRBD1 (6 bases). Trimming removed 4 bases from V and 3 bases from J, with 16 bases in between. Germline V gives CDR1 MGHRA, CDR2 YSYEKL. This CDR3 region has 15 residues.

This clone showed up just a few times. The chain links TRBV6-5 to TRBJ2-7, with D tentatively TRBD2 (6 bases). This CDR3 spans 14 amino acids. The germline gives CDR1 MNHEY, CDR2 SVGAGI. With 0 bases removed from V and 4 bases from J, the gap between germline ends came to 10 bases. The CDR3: CASSYSLGTYEQYF. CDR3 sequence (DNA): TGTGCCAGCAGTTACTCGTTAGGGACTTACGAGCAGTACTTC.

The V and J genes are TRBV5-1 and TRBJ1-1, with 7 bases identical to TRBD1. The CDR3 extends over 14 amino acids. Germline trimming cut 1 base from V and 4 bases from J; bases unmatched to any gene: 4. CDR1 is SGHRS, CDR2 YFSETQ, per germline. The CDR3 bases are TGCGCCAGCAGCTTGTCAGGGGGAGGCACTGAAGCTTTCTTT. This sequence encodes CASSLSGGGTEAFF.

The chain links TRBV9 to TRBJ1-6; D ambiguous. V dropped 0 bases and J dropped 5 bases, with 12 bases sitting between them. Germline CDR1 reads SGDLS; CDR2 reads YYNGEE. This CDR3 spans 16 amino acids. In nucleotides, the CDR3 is TGTGCCAGCAGCGTAGGACGAGGGCAGAATAATTCACCCCTCCACTTT. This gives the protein CASSVGRGQNNSPLHF.

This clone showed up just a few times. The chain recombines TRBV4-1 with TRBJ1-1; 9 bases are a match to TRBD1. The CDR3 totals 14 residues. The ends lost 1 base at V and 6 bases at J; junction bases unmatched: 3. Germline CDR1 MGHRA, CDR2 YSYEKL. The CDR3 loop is CASSQVGTGPEAFF. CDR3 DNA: TGCGCCAGCAGCCAAGTTGGGACAGGGCCTGAAGCTTTCTTT.

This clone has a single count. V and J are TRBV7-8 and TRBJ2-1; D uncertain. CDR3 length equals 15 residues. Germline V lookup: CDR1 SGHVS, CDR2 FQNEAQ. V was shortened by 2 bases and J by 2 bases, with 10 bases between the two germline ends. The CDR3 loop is CASSLTQKAYNEQFF. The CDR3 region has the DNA TGTGCCAGCAGCTTAACACAGAAAGCCTACAATGAGCAGTTCTTC. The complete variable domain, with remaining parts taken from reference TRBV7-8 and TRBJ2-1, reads GAGVSQSPRYKVAKRGQDVALRCDPISGHVSLFWYQQALGQGPEFLTYFQNEAQLDKSGLPSDRFFAERPEGSVSTLKIQRTQQEDSAVYLCASSLTQKAYNEQFFGPGTRLTVL.

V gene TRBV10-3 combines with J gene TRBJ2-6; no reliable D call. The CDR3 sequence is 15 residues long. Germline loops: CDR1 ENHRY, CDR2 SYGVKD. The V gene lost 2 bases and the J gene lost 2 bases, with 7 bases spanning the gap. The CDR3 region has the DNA TGTGCCATCAGTGAGACACGTCCTGGGGCCAACGTCCTGACTTTC. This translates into CAISETRPGANVLTF.

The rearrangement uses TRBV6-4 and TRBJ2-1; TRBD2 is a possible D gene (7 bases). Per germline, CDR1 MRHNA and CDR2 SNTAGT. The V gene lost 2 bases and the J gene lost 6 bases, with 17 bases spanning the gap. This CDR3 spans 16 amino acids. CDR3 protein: CASSDGVPGGPNEQFF. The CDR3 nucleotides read TGTGCCAGCAGTGACGGAGTCCCGGGGGGCCCCAATGAGCAGTTCTTC.

The DNA of the CDR3 is TGTGCCAGCAGTCCCAACATGAATGAGCAGTTCTTC. Its protein is CASSPNMNEQFF. The chain is built from TRBV28 and TRBJ2-1; D not certain. CDR3 length: 12 amino acids. Trimming took off 5 bases at V and 7 bases at J, with 9 bases between the two ends. Germline V gene data show CDR1 as MDHEN and CDR2 as SYDVKM.

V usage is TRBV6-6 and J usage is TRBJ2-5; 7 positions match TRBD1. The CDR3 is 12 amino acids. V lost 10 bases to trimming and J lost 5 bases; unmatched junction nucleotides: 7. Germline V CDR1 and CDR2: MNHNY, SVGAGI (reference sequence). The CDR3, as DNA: TGTGCCACATCAGAGGGGGCCGAGACCCAGTACTTC. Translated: CATSEGAETQYF.

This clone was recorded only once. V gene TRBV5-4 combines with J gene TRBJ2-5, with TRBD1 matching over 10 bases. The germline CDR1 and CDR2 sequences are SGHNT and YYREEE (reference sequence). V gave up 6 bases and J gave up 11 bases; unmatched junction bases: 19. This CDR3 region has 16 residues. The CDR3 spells CASNELPRQGAREQYF. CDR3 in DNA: TGTGCCAGCAACGAACTCCCGAGACAGGGGGCGCGGGAGCAGTACTTC.